One sample yielded the 10 T cell receptor beta chains listed below, sequenced in a study of blood T cell repertoires in COVID-19. Profiling relied on immunoSEQ multiplex PCR, and the TCRdb table lists in-frame clones only, not all of them. The repertoire has a few hundred thousand clones, about nine tenths of them found once; the top ten carry approximately 6.5%. Material for sequencing was peripheral blood. These receptor sequences come from a woman in her 50s with COVID-19, enrolled during active disease.

V usage is TRBV3-1 (or the pseudogene TRBV3-2) and J usage is TRBJ1-2; 9 bases agree with TRBD1. The CDR3 contains 19 residues. Germline CDR1 and CDR2: LGHDT and YNNKEL (reference sequence). V dropped 2 bases and J dropped 8; count of bases not matched to a gene: 21. The CDR3 DNA is TGTGCCAGCAGCCAAACATACCGGGACAGGGTGTGGGCCACTATAGGCTACACCTTC. Protein: CASSQTYRDRVWATIGYTF.

The chain links TRBV5-5 to TRBJ2-3, with TRBD2 as a possible D gene (7 bases). Germline loops: CDR1 SGHKS, CDR2 YYEKEE (reference sequence). Between the trimmed V and J ends, which lost 4 bases and 4 bases, there was a span of 19 bases. The CDR3 loop spans 16 amino acids. In DNA, the CDR3 is TGTGCCAGCAGCCCGACTAGCCTCGGGGGCCCAGATACGCAGTATTTT. It specifies CASSPTSLGGPDTQYF.

This chain joins TRBV10-1 and TRBJ2-5; D is perhaps TRBD1 (6 bases). Trimming stripped 5 bases from V and 2 bases from J, with 12 bases between. Germline loops: CDR1 WNHNN, CDR2 SYGVQD (reference sequence). The CDR3 loop spans 14 amino acids. The CDR3 nucleotides read TGCGCCAGCAGTCGGACAGACCCTCAAGAGACCCAGTACTTC. Translating it yields CASSRTDPQETQYF.

The chain has TRBV19 and TRBJ2-1; D ambiguous. The V end was cut by 4 bases, the J end by 8 bases, with 6 bases between. Germline CDR1 is LNHDA and CDR2 is SQIVND (reference sequence). The CDR3 consists of 11 residues. CDR3 nucleotide sequence: TGTGCCAGTAGTACACTTCATGAGCAGTTCTTC. Protein sequence: CASSTLHEQFF. Full variable domain (outside the CDR3, taken from reference TRBV19 and TRBJ2-1): DGGITQSPKYLFRKEGQNVTLSCEQNLNHDAMYWYRQDPGQGLRLIYYSQIVNDFQKGDIAEGYSVSREKKESFPLTVTSAQKNPTAFYLCASSTLHEQFFGPGTRLTVL.

The V call is TRBV6-5, the J call TRBJ1-2; D unresolved. Trimming removed 0 bases from V and 4 bases from J, with 9 bases in between. The CDR3 has 14 amino acids. In germline, CDR1 is MNHEY, CDR2 SVGAGI. CDR3 amino acids: CASSYSGGRYGYTF. DNA of the CDR3: TGTGCCAGCAGTTACTCCGGCGGTCGCTATGGCTACACCTTC.

The genes are TRBV5-8 and TRBJ2-2, with 11 bases matching TRBD1. Germline V gene lookup returns CDR1 SGHTS and CDR2 YDEGEE. V was clipped by 4 bases and J by 5 bases; unmatched bases: 19. This CDR3 is built from 20 residues. CDR3 in amino acids: CASSREGWTGGASGTGELFF. The CDR3 DNA is TGTGCCAGCAGCCGGGAGGGGTGGACAGGGGGCGCCTCGGGGACCGGGGAGCTGTTTTTT.

The genes are TRBV3-1 (or the pseudogene TRBV3-2) and TRBJ2-1, with TRBD2 matching over 11 bases. The CDR3 totals 15 residues. Germline trimming cut 4 bases from V and 7 bases from J; bases unmatched to any gene: 6. The germline V gene encodes CDR1 LGHDT and CDR2 YNNKEL (reference sequence). CDR3 bases: TGTGCCAGCAGCCTAACTAGCGGGAGTGGAAATGAGCAGTTCTTC. Translating gives CASSLTSGSGNEQFF.

The V call is TRBV5-1, the J call TRBJ1-5; D gene unclear. The V gene lost 3 bases and the J gene lost 3 bases, with 10 bases spanning the gap. The CDR3 runs to 14 residues. Germline CDR1 reads SGHRS; CDR2 reads YFSETQ. Written as DNA, the CDR3 is TGCGCCAGCAGCTCCGGACTGGTCAATCAGCCCCAGCATTTT. It is translated as CASSSGLVNQPQHF.

The rearrangement uses TRBV11-3 and TRBJ1-2; tentatively, D is TRBD1 (5 bases). Germline CDR1 SGHNT, CDR2 YENEEA. Trimming shortened V by 5 bases and J by 8 bases, and 24 bases separated the two germline ends. This CDR3 comprises 16 residues. CDR3 nucleotides: TGTGCCAGCAGCCCCCGTAGGCGGGACTTCTTGGGAGGCTACACCTTC. Its translation is CASSPRRRDFLGGYTF.

The J gene is TRBJ2-7, the V gene TRBV11-1; D gene unclear. V was shortened by 5 bases and J by 6 bases, with 14 bases between the two germline ends. The CDR3 spans 13 residues. The germline V gene has CDR1 SGHAT and CDR2 FQDESV (reference sequence). The CDR3 DNA reads as TGTGCCAGCAGCCTACAGAAATCCCTCGAGCAGTACTTC. Amino acids: CASSLQKSLEQYF.